This TCR beta chain derives from a study of blood T cell repertoires in COVID-19. Study in general: Both acute and convalescent COVID-19 samples were obtained from the United States, Italy and Spain.

The CDR3 is 16 residues long. Germline CDR1 reads SGHNT; CDR2 reads YYREEE (reference sequence). Trimming cost V 0 bases and J 4 bases, with 14 bases left between them. Donors were grouped by their self-reported clinical history. Recovered Cohort 3 donors showed two negative PCRs, clearance, or symptom resolution. The assay was immunoSEQ multiplex PCR, and TCRdb's table has in-frame clones only and misses some. The sample shows 300,000 to 350,000 clones, 70% to 90% of them seen only once. This receptor was taken from a man aged 30-40 years who had recovered from COVID-19. Sequenced: PBMCs or T cells enriched from blood (not recorded which). The chain links TRBV5-4 to TRBJ2-1; D is perhaps TRBD2 (7 bases). CDR3 residues: CASSLAVGGAYNEQFF. In nucleotides, the CDR3 is TGTGCCAGCAGCTTGGCGGTGGGGGGGGCATACAATGAGCAGTTCTTC.